This T cell receptor beta chain was sequenced for a study of shared clonotypes between healthy human individuals. Study-wide findings and caveats: Clonotypes which were not shared had lower generation probabilities than clonotypes that all four donors shared.

CDR3 length: 11 residues. V lost 4 bases, J lost 10 bases, and 6 bases stayed unmatched. The germline V gene has CDR1 SQVTM and CDR2 ANQGSEA. There were only Caucasian adults among the donors, and all lived in Nashville, Tennessee. Turning to this clone: No antigen is known for it.

Produced via immunoSEQ multiplex PCR; TCRdb's table is partial and in-frame only. The data show over a million clones, about 84% seen once. The TCR comes from a man between 18 and 29 years old in good health. Some clones in this sample may be carry-over from other donors' samples. Sample: memory CD4+ T cells from PBMCs. Subset in this sample: CD45RA-negative fraction. This sequence joins TRBV29-1 and TRBJ2-5, with 7 bases identical to TRBD1. In DNA form, the CDR3 reads TGCAGCGTTGGACAGGGTCGGGACCAGTACTTC. Its translation: CSVGQGRDQYF.